A single sample gave rise to the 10 T cell receptor beta chains below, sequenced in a study of yellow fever vaccine responses in identical twins (dated by TCRdb to about 2018). The library relied on RT-PCR. Data came from an Illumina HiSeq 2500. TCRdb reprocessed the public reads (quality trimming at Q25 with fastp, clone calling with MiXCR) and kept in-frame beta chains. Rows merge per CDR3 protein into single entries with the most common DNA and genes. This sample holds 30,000 to 40,000 distinct CDR3 sequences; about three fifths were observed only once. Over 3.5% of the sample goes to the ten largest clones. Sequencing was performed on T cells from blood (PBMCs), unsorted or a sorted subset (not recorded which), taken before or after yellow fever vaccination (not recorded which). These receptors were collected from a woman aged 18-29 years who received the yellow fever vaccine. Donor details come from another sample of the same person, matched by shared clones.

The V gene is TRBV11-2, the J gene TRBJ2-3, with 10 nucleotides matching TRBD2. Looked up from germline, CDR1 is SGHAT and CDR2 is FQNNGV. This CDR3 is built from 17 residues. J gave up 1 base and V 7 bases, and 11 bases lay outside the gene matches. CDR3 nucleotides: TGTGCCAGCACCTTCCCTGGGCTAGCGGGAGGCACAGATACGCAGTATTTT. Translating it yields CASTFPGLAGGTDTQYF.

This chain joins TRBV15 and TRBJ1-1; D is unresolved. The CDR3 is 14 residues long. Germline V CDR1 and CDR2: LNHNV, YYDKDF (reference sequence). The ends were cut back, 0 bases at V and 2 bases at J, with 7 bases in the middle. The CDR3 is CATSRDEHNTEAFF. CDR3 in DNA: TGTGCCACCAGCAGAGATGAGCACAACACTGAAGCTTTCTTT.

The V call is TRBV10-3, the J call TRBJ1-3, with a possible D match to TRBD1 (5 bases). Between the trimmed V and J ends, which lost 9 bases and 2 bases, there was a span of 5 bases. Germline V gene lookup returns CDR1 ENHRY and CDR2 SYGVKD. The length of the CDR3 is 11 residues. The CDR3 sequence: CAIGAGNTIYF. The CDR3 region has the DNA TGTGCCATAGGGGCTGGAAACACCATATATTTT.

The rearrangement uses TRBV24-1 and TRBJ2-2, with no clear D. Trimming cost V 9 bases and J 7 bases, with 8 bases left between them. CDR3 size: 11 residues. CDR1 and CDR2 from the germline V gene are KGHDR and SFDVKD. The DNA of the CDR3 is TGTGCCACCGATCTGGACGGGGAGCTGTTTTTT. This sequence encodes CATDLDGELFF.

This rearrangement joins TRBV15 to TRBJ2-5; 8 bases align to TRBD1. The germline CDR1 and CDR2 sequences are LNHNV and YYDKDF (reference sequence). The CDR3 sequence is 14 residues long. J was trimmed by 4 bases and V by 2 bases; bases with no gene match: 3. The CDR3 region is CATSRSGGVETQYF. CDR3 bases: TGTGCCACCAGCAGATCAGGGGGCGTAGAGACCCAGTACTTC.

This clonotype was counted only a few times. The rearrangement links TRBV5-6 to TRBJ2-1; a possible D gene is TRBD2 (5 bases). The CDR3 covers 14 residues. The germline V gene has CDR1 SGHDT and CDR2 YYEEEE. Trimming removed 4 bases at V and 2 bases at J, with 10 bases between. The CDR3 loop reads CASSRLSPYNEQFF. CDR3 DNA sequence: TGTGCCAGCAGCCGACTATCTCCCTACAATGAGCAGTTCTTC. The full variable domain, in which reference TRBV5-6 and TRBJ2-1 provide the parts outside the CDR3, is DAGVTQSPTHLIKTRGQQVTLRCSPKSGHDTVSWYQQALGQGPQFIFQYYEEEERQRGNFPDRFSGHQFPNYSSELNVNALLLGDSALYLCASSRLSPYNEQFFGPGTRLTVL.

This clonotype turned up a few times. This rearrangement joins TRBV12-3 or TRBV12-4 to TRBJ1-1; 10 positions agree with TRBD1. The V and J ends lost 5 bases and 4 bases, in that order; junction bases with no gene match: 4. The CDR3 length is 14 residues. The CDR3 DNA follows: TGTGCCAGCAGTCCCCGGACAGGGGGCACTGAAGCTTTCTTT. Protein: CASSPRTGGTEAFF.

This chain connects TRBV4-1 to TRBJ1-1, with unresolved D. Germline V gives CDR1 MGHRA, CDR2 YSYEKL. CDR3 length: 15 amino acids. Between the trimmed V and J ends, which lost 0 bases and 6 bases, there was a span of 14 bases. The DNA of the CDR3 is TGCGCCAGCAGCCAAGATCCCGGGCTGCGGGCTGAAGCTTTCTTT. Residues: CASSQDPGLRAEAFF.

The V call is TRBV11-1, the J call TRBJ2-7; TRBD2 is a possible D gene (6 bases). Germline V gene lookup returns CDR1 SGHAT and CDR2 FQDESV (reference sequence). CDR3 size: 16 residues. Trimming removed 5 bases from V and 2 bases from J, with 19 bases in between. The CDR3 DNA follows: TGTGCCAGCAGCCTCCAGACGCGGGACCCTACCTACGAGCAGTACTTC. It is translated as CASSLQTRDPTYEQYF.

The gene calls are TRBV18 and TRBJ1-2; no clear D. Germline lookup yields CDR1 KGHSH and CDR2 LQKENI. This CDR3 is built from 16 residues. V was trimmed by 1 base and J by 1 base, leaving 13 bases between them. CDR3 sequence: CASSPREASSNYGYTF. DNA for the CDR3: TGTGCCAGCTCACCACGCGAAGCTTCAAGTAACTATGGCTACACCTTC.